This T cell receptor beta chain derives from a study of spatial heterogeneity in lung cancer (dated by TCRdb to between 2018 and 2020). Background on the whole study: Beta-chain transcripts were consistently detected in greater numbers than alpha-chain transcripts, which likely reflects a higher abundance of beta-chain transcripts. In the raw uncorrected reads, each unique combination of TCR and UMI appeared more than ten times on average. At surgery, both alpha and beta chains were TCR-sequenced in 220 tumor regions, about 61 matched nontumor lung samples and over 50 PBMC samples. The study linked features of the TCR repertoire to counts of nonsynonymous mutations, which were determined by whole-exome sequencing of tumor tissue. In non-small cell lung cancer, the study made a quantitative comparison of TCR alpha and beta repertoires among multiple tumor regions, matched nontumor lung and blood.

What this sample's time point label stands for: sample taken at primary tumor resection. For TCR sequencing, whole RNA was extracted from tumor and nontumor lung tissue, or from cryopreserved PBMC samples, and no cell sorting was done. Samples were obtained from around 72 patients with early-stage, untreated non-small cell lung cancer from the lung TRACERx cohort. A patient was chosen for TCR sequencing only when enough RNA was available from at least two tumor regions. This clonotype showed up many times. Its antigen is not yet known. No quality values exist for individual bases; no much larger clone is one base distant. V is reduced by 5 bases and J by 4 bases, leaving a spacing of 14 bases between them. The germline V gene yields SGHRS for CDR1 and YFSETQ for CDR2. The CDR3 holds 14 amino acids from the cysteine to the phenylalanine. The DNA shown is the 42-base CDR3, in frame from base 1. Library preparation used 5' RACE. Sequencing was performed on a NextSeq 500. In the TCR library protocol, a unique molecular identifier was attached to each TCR cDNA molecule so that PCR and sequencing errors could be corrected. The paper's processing steps were these. TCR identification, UMI-based error correction and CDR3 extraction were performed with Decombinator tools. Expanded TCRs were defined as those above a frequency of 2 per 1,000, corresponding to the top 1% of the tumor frequency distribution. Each repertoire was subsampled 100 times to 5,000 TCRs, after which Renyi diversity was computed with the R vegan package. CDR3 similarity networks were built from amino acid triplet string-kernel similarity, connecting CDR3s with pairwise similarity above 0.82. TCRdb reprocessing: public reads trimmed at Q25 with fastp, clones called with MiXCR, in-frame beta chains kept. CDR3 protein duplicates are merged, each entry listing the most common genes and DNA. TCRdb, not the original authors, processed these V and J calls. A total of over 14,000 distinct CDR3 sequences appear in this sample, roughly 7.7% of them only once. Around 30% of the sample comes from the top ten.

Study-wide conclusions, independent of this receptor: Ubiquitous expanded tumor TCRs were detected in blood more often at tumor resection than at routine follow-up. Confirming at a functional level the hypothesis that regional TCRs recognize regional mutations was considered to require additional single-cell paired TCR alpha and beta sequencing.

This TCR derives from a female donor with early-stage non-small cell lung cancer. This sequence uses TRBV5-1 and TRBJ2-3, with no confident D gene call. Sequencing used PBMCs, obtained at surgery. CDR3 reads: CASSMPEGPDTQYF. The nucleotides are TGCGCCAGCAGTATGCCAGAAGGGCCAGATACGCAGTATTTT.